This T cell receptor (beta chain) was profiled in a study of T cells after yellow fever vaccination. Turning to the study itself: Preparation of fractions with low cell numbers was performed using SMART-Seq v4 Ultra Low Input.

The germline V and J ends were trimmed by 9 bases and 1 base, with 12 bases remaining between them. The CDR3 totals 14 residues. CDR1 is MRHNA, CDR2 SNTAGT, per germline. 5'RACE template switching generated TCR cDNA, adding a universal primer site and UMIs. TCRdb processed the 5' RACE reads anew with MiXCR; each CDR3 protein has one entry. The sample has about 73,000 distinct CDR3 sequences, approximately 7.5% seen once; the top ten hold 35% to 45%. Study-wide findings and caveats: Abundant clonotypes from the bulk population could contaminate FACS-sorted repertoires.

This clonotype was recorded a few times. What it binds is unknown. Sequences were derived from CD8+ T cells sorted from PBMCs, sampled on the day of the yellow fever booster vaccination. The genes are TRBV6-4 and TRBJ2-2; D uncertain. This sequence was found in a young man who received the YFV17D yellow fever vaccine. The CDR3 sequence is CASRVTVNTGELFF. The CDR3 region has the DNA TGTGCCAGTAGAGTGACGGTGAACACCGGGGAGCTGTTTTTT.